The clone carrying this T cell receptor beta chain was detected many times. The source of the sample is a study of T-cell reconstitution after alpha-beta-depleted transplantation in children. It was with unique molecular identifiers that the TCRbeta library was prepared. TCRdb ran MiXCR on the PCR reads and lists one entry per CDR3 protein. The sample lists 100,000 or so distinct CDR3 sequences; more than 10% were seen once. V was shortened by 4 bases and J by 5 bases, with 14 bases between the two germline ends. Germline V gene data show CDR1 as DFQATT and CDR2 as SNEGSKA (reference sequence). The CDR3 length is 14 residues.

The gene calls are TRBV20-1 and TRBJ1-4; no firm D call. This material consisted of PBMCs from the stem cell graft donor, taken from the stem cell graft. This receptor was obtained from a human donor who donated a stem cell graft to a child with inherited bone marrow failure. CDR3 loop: CSAIKTVENEKLFF. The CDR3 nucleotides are TGCAGTGCTATTAAGACGGTGGAGAATGAAAAACTGTTTTTT.